These 10 T cell receptor beta chains share one sample of origin, sequenced in a study of CD8 T cells in Susac syndrome (dated by TCRdb to the late 2010s). Libraries were prepared through the immunoSEQ multiplex PCR assay. RNA was extracted using the RNeasy kit, and about 0.5 to 1 microgram was reverse transcribed with random hexamers. Using fastp trimming at Q25 and MiXCR clonotype assembly, TCRdb reanalyzed the public sequencing data and kept in-frame beta chains. Entries that share a CDR3 protein sequence are merged under the most common genes and DNA. The sample yields about 130,000 distinct CDR3 sequences; nearly 95% were counted once. Together, the top ten hold 0.09% to 0.15% of the sample. Sequenced: CD4+ T cells from PBMCs. The receptor set was obtained from a human donor in good health.

This clonotype was counted only a few times. The chain has TRBV7-9 and TRBJ2-7, with D uncertain. Trimming left V 3 bases short and J 0 bases short, with 9 bases between. Germline V CDR1 and CDR2: SEHNR, FQNEAQ (reference sequence). This CDR3 has 14 residues. Here the CDR3 reads CASSLGRSSYEQYF. The DNA of the CDR3 is TGTGCCAGCAGCTTGGGCCGAAGCTCCTACGAGCAGTACTTC. Together with reference TRBV7-9 and TRBJ2-7, the CDR3 gives the full variable domain: DTGVSQNPRHKITKRGQNVTFRCDPISEHNRLYWYRQTLGQGPEFLTYFQNEAQLEKSRLLSDRFSAERPKGSFSTLEIQRTEQGDSAMYLCASSLGRSSYEQYFGPGTRLTVT.

V is TRBV29-1 and J is TRBJ1-1; 8 nucleotides line up with TRBD1. After removal of 7 bases from V and 3 bases from J, the junction contained 7 bases not matched to a gene. Germline lookup yields CDR1 SQVTM and CDR2 ANQGSEA. The CDR3 consists of 13 residues. CDR3 nucleotide sequence: TGCAGCGCCCGACAGGGGTCGGACACTGAAGCTTTCTTT. Amino acid sequence: CSARQGSDTEAFF.

The V gene is TRBV6-5, the J gene TRBJ1-2; tentatively, D is TRBD1 (6 bases). This CDR3 has 15 amino acids. The V end was cut by 4 bases, the J end by 2 bases, with 14 bases between. CDR1 is MNHEY and CDR2 is SVGAGI in the germline V gene. The CDR3 protein is CASSWGPGSNYGYTF. DNA for the CDR3: TGTGCCAGCAGTTGGGGGCCAGGGTCGAACTATGGCTACACCTTC.

V gene TRBV6-5 combines with J gene TRBJ1-4; D remains unclear. The V and J ends lost 2 bases and 4 bases respectively, with 5 bases between them. This CDR3 is 13 amino acids long. Germline CDR1 MNHEY, CDR2 SVGAGI. The CDR3 protein is CASSYRLNEKLFF. CDR3 coding DNA: TGTGCCAGCAGTTACAGGCTTAATGAAAAACTGTTTTTT.

The chain uses TRBV7-9 and TRBJ1-1, with 7 bases that match TRBD1. The germline gives CDR1 SEHNR, CDR2 FQNEAQ (reference sequence). CDR3 length equals 15 residues. V was clipped by 4 bases and J by 4 bases; unmatched bases: 9. Here the CDR3 reads CASSSATGLSTEAFF. In nucleotides, the CDR3 is TGTGCCAGCAGCTCCGCGACAGGGCTGAGCACTGAAGCTTTCTTT.

V and J are TRBV7-6 and TRBJ2-5, with TRBD2 matching over 7 bases. The CDR3 length is 18 residues. J was trimmed by 1 base and V by 1 base; bases with no gene match: 12. Germline V gives CDR1 SGHVS, CDR2 FNYEAQ. The DNA of the CDR3 is TGTGCCAGCAGCTTAGTCCGACAGTTCCCGGGGGGCCAAGAGACCCAGTACTTC. Its translation: CASSLVRQFPGGQETQYF.

As DNA, the CDR3 is TGTGCCAGCAGAGCAACAGGGGGCTCTGGAAACACCATATATTTT. Its translation: CASRATGGSGNTIYF. The chain combines TRBV27 with TRBJ1-3, with 8 bases identical to TRBD1. Trimming took 6 bases from V and 0 from J; bases not matched to a gene: 4. CDR3 length: 15 amino acids. Germline V gene sequence: CDR1 MNHEY, CDR2 SMNVEV (reference sequence).

The rearrangement links TRBV7-9 to TRBJ2-2; D possibly corresponds to TRBD2 (5 bases). Deletions cut 5 bases from V and 3 bases from J, with 10 bases between. CDR1 and CDR2 (germline): SEHNR, FQNEAQ (reference sequence). The CDR3 has 14 residues. CDR3 in amino acids: CASSPTEDTGELFF. In nucleotides, the CDR3 is TGTGCCAGCAGCCCTACGGAGGACACCGGGGAGCTGTTTTTT.

J is TRBJ2-5 and V is TRBV20-1, with TRBD2 matching over 8 bases. The CDR3 extends over 14 amino acids. The V gene's germline CDR1 is DFQATT and CDR2 SNEGSKA (reference sequence). V lost 3 bases to trimming and J lost 2 bases; unmatched junction nucleotides: 5. This chain's CDR3 is CSASLRGGQETQYF. Written as DNA, the CDR3 is TGCAGTGCTAGTCTCCGGGGGGGACAAGAGACCCAGTACTTC.

This chain joins TRBV18 and TRBJ2-5, with 8 bases aligning to TRBD2. V trimming: 4 bases; J trimming: 1 base; junction bases outside the gene matches: 2. The germline CDR1 and CDR2 sequences are KGHSH and LQKENI. This CDR3 is 14 amino acids long. CDR3 loop: CASSLTSGQETQYF. CDR3 sequence (DNA): TGTGCCAGCTCACTAACTAGCGGCCAAGAGACCCAGTACTTC.